The 22 T cell receptor beta chains below all came from one sample that was sequenced in a study of blood T cell repertoires in COVID-19. Repertoires were generated with immunoSEQ multiplex PCR, while TCRdb's copy carries only in-frame clones and drops some. Here the sample spans approximately 200,000 clones, about 88% being singletons. The sequencing sample was made of peripheral blood. Receptors originate from a man between 65 and 85 years old with acute or convalescent COVID-19.

The V gene is TRBV6-1, the J gene TRBJ2-7; 13 bases agree with TRBD2. In germline, CDR1 is MNHNS, CDR2 SASEGT. The CDR3 sequence is 16 residues long. V trimming: 1 base; J trimming: 4 bases; junction bases outside the gene matches: 4. The CDR3 region has the DNA TGTGCCAGCAGTGAAGGACTAGCGGGAGGTGATTACGAGCAGTACTTC. The encoded protein is CASSEGLAGGDYEQYF.

A word on this clone: The junction departs from the called germline gene at one end, perhaps through a read error. The V gene is TRBV5-6, the J gene TRBJ1-2; possible D gene TRBD1, 6 bases. CDR3 length equals 14 residues. Germline V gene sequence: CDR1 SGHDT, CDR2 YYEEEE. The CDR3 loop is CASILGPGTYGYTF. CDR3 bases: TGTGCCAGCATCTTGGGACCGGGGACATATGGCTACACCTTC. Supplemented by reference TRBV5-6 and TRBJ1-2, the full variable domain reads DAGVTQSPTHLIKTRGQQVTLRCSPKSGHDTVSWYQQALGQGPQFIFQYYEEEERQRGNFPDRFSGHQFPNYSSELNVNALLLGDSALYLCASILGPGTYGYTFGSGTRLTVV.

V usage is TRBV2 and J usage is TRBJ2-5; possible D gene TRBD2, 5 bases. CDR3 length: 13 residues. V shed 8 bases and J shed 0 bases, with 10 bases lying between them. CDR1 and CDR2 from the germline V gene are SNHLY and FYNNEI. Written as DNA, the CDR3 is TGTGCCAGCTTGAGGGAGAACCAAGAGACCCAGTACTTC. Encoded protein: CASLRENQETQYF.

The chain couples TRBV10-3 to TRBJ1-5; 9 bases match TRBD1. The CDR3 length is 13 residues. V was pared by 11 bases and J by 4 bases, with 6 bases of the junction left unmatched. Germline CDR1 reads ENHRY; CDR2 reads SYGVKD. CDR3 bases: TGTGCCGCCTCCGGGACAGGGAATCAGCCCCAGCATTTT. It translates to CAASGTGNQPQHF.

The chain joins TRBV11-3 to TRBJ1-1; possibly TRBD1 for D (5 bases). The CDR3 has 14 residues. CDR1 is SGHNT, CDR2 YENEEA, per germline. V lost 5 bases, J lost 6 bases, and 16 bases lay in between. The CDR3 protein is CASSEQGYGAEAFF. The CDR3 nucleotides are TGTGCCAGCAGCGAGCAGGGATACGGAGCTGAAGCTTTCTTT. Full variable domain (rest looked up from reference TRBV11-3 and TRBJ1-1): EAGVVQSPRYKIIEKKQPVAFWCNPISGHNTLYWYLQNLGQGPELLIRYENEEAVDDSQLPKDRFSAERLKGVDSTLKIQPAELGDSAVYLCASSEQGYGAEAFFGQGTRLTVV.

This sequence joins TRBV6-5 and TRBJ1-1; perhaps TRBD1 as D (5 bases). V was shortened by 6 bases and J by 3 bases, with 14 bases between the two germline ends. Per the germline V gene, CDR1 is MNHEY and CDR2 is SVGAGI. CDR3 length: 14 amino acids. The CDR3 is CASRGGGSYTEAFF. CDR3 DNA: TGTGCCAGCAGGGGGGGAGGGAGCTACACTGAAGCTTTCTTT.

V is TRBV12-3 or TRBV12-4 and J is TRBJ1-2; D may be TRBD1 (6 bases). The V gene lost 7 bases and the J gene lost 8 bases, with 14 bases spanning the gap. This CDR3 spans 12 amino acids. For the CDR3, the DNA is TGTGCCAGCACCAGGGGTGATCGCGGCTACACCTTC. Protein sequence: CASTRGDRGYTF.

V usage is TRBV10-3 and J usage is TRBJ2-6, with D maybe TRBD2 (5 bases). The germline CDR1 and CDR2 sequences are ENHRY and SYGVKD. The CDR3 sequence is 14 residues long. Deletions cut 6 bases from V and 1 base from J, with 7 bases between. This CDR3 reads CAISTGSGANVLTF. As DNA, the CDR3 is TGTGCCATCAGCACGGGGTCTGGGGCCAACGTCCTGACTTTC.

The chain has TRBV7-6 and TRBJ2-1; TRBD1 agrees at 10 bases. CDR1 and CDR2 from the germline V gene are SGHVS and FNYEAQ. V was pared by 5 bases and J by 7 bases, with 11 bases of the junction left unmatched. The CDR3 has 16 amino acids. CDR3 DNA: TGTGCCAGCAGCCCGAGGAAGGGACAGGGGTGGAATGAGCAGTTCTTC. It encodes CASSPRKGQGWNEQFF.

The chain couples TRBV2 to TRBJ1-5; a weak D match, TRBD1 (6 bases). CDR1 is SNHLY, CDR2 FYNNEI, per germline. The ends were cut back, 4 bases at V and 5 bases at J, with 15 bases in the middle. The CDR3 sequence is 15 residues long. The CDR3 DNA follows: TGTGCCAGCAGTGCTGGGGGCTATGAGGATCAGCCCCAGCATTTT. Encoded protein: CASSAGGYEDQPQHF.

The V and J genes are TRBV19 and TRBJ1-1, with D perhaps TRBD1 (5 bases). Looked up from germline, CDR1 is LNHDA and CDR2 is SQIVND (reference sequence). This CDR3 contains 17 residues. With 3 bases removed from V and 7 bases from J, the gap between germline ends came to 24 bases. The CDR3 region is CASSIPDTGWRTGEAFF. Written as DNA, the CDR3 is TGTGCCAGTAGTATTCCTGACACTGGATGGAGAACAGGTGAAGCTTTCTTT.

The rearrangement links TRBV7-3 to TRBJ2-1; possibly TRBD1 for D (6 bases). The CDR3 runs to 14 residues. The germline CDR1 and CDR2 sequences are SGHTA and FQGTGA. Deletions cut 3 bases from V and 2 bases from J, with 8 bases between. The CDR3 coding sequence is TGTGCCAGCAGCTTGGGGACAACCTACAATGAGCAGTTCTTC. It is translated as CASSLGTTYNEQFF.

This chain uses TRBV24-1 with TRBJ1-1; D possibly corresponds to TRBD1 (5 bases). The CDR3 covers 13 residues. Trimming left V 0 bases short and J 4 bases short, with 5 bases between. Germline V gene data show CDR1 as KGHDR and CDR2 as SFDVKD. The CDR3 loop reads CATSDLRGTEAFF. CDR3 coding DNA: TGTGCCACCAGTGATTTGAGGGGCACTGAAGCTTTCTTT.

This rearrangement joins TRBV29-1 to TRBJ2-7, with D possibly matching TRBD2 (5 bases). V was shortened by 6 bases and J by 0 bases, with 12 bases between the two germline ends. Germline assignment: CDR1 SQVTM and CDR2 ANQGSEA. The CDR3 consists of 13 residues. Here the CDR3 reads CSVQASGSYEQYF. DNA for the CDR3: TGCAGCGTCCAGGCGAGCGGCTCCTACGAGCAGTACTTC.

The chain uses TRBV13 and TRBJ2-1, with 9 bases fitting TRBD2. V trimming: 5 bases; J trimming: 9 bases; junction bases outside the gene matches: 14. This CDR3 has 16 amino acids. In germline, CDR1 is PRHDT, CDR2 FYEKMQ (reference sequence). CDR3 residues: CASSPFGASGAPEQFF. CDR3 nucleotides: TGTGCCAGCAGCCCCTTTGGTGCTAGCGGGGCTCCTGAGCAGTTCTTC.

The chain employs TRBV6-5 and TRBJ2-2; no definite D call. The CDR3 is 15 residues long. CDR1 and CDR2 (germline): MNHEY, SVGAGI. V lost 5 bases to trimming and J lost 3 bases, with 13 bases between them. The CDR3 region is CASSRNRADTGELFF. In nucleotides, the CDR3 is TGTGCCAGCAGTCGAAACAGAGCCGACACCGGGGAGCTGTTTTTT.

V and J are TRBV7-9 and TRBJ1-2, with 7 bases aligning to TRBD1. This CDR3 contains 13 residues. Losses at the gene ends were 7 bases for V and 4 bases for J; bases not matched to a gene: 6. Germline V CDR1 and CDR2: SEHNR, FQNEAQ (reference sequence). For the CDR3, the DNA is TGTGCCAGCACACTAGGGGGCTTCTATGGCTACACCTTC. This encodes CASTLGGFYGYTF.

In the case of this clone: Additional DNA sequences in this sample encode the identical CDR3. The chain combines TRBV27 with TRBJ2-2; TRBD1 might be the D (6 bases). Germline V CDR1 and CDR2: MNHEY, SMNVEV (reference sequence). The CDR3 is made up of 15 amino acids. Trimming removed 6 bases at V and 5 bases at J, with 16 bases between. The CDR3 region is CASRSLGASTGELFF. For the CDR3, the DNA is TGTGCCAGCAGATCTTTGGGGGCTAGTACCGGGGAGCTGTTTTTT.

This chain connects TRBV2 to TRBJ1-1; possibly TRBD1 for D (6 bases). The germline V and J ends were trimmed by 3 bases and 6 bases, with 17 bases remaining between them. Germline CDR1 is SNHLY and CDR2 is FYNNEI. The CDR3 is 15 residues long. CDR3 amino acids: CASSEAGAVRAEAFF. For the CDR3, the DNA is TGTGCCAGCAGTGAGGCGGGGGCCGTAAGGGCTGAAGCTTTCTTT.

The chain uses TRBV6-6 and TRBJ1-3, with 7 positions matching TRBD1. V trimming: 6 bases; J trimming: 4 bases; junction bases outside the gene matches: 12. Germline loops: CDR1 MNHNY, CDR2 SVGAGI (reference sequence). The CDR3 is 16 residues long. The CDR3 DNA reads TGTGCCAGCAGCTACAGACAGGGATCTGCAGGAAACACCATATATTTT. Encoded protein: CASSYRQGSAGNTIYF.

J is TRBJ1-1 and V is TRBV5-5; D call uncertain. This CDR3 is 14 amino acids long. Germline values: CDR1 SGHKS, CDR2 YYEKEE (reference sequence). Trimming shortened V by 0 bases and J by 4 bases, and 10 bases separated the two germline ends. The CDR3 spells CASSLGFYSTEAFF. In DNA, the CDR3 is TGTGCCAGCAGCTTGGGATTTTACAGCACTGAAGCTTTCTTT.

The chain recombines TRBV11-2 with TRBJ2-7, with D possibly matching TRBD1 (5 bases). The CDR3 covers 13 residues. Germline CDR1 is SGHAT and CDR2 is FQNNGV. V dropped 5 bases and J dropped 0 bases, with 8 bases sitting between them. CDR3: CASSPTVSYEQYF. The CDR3 DNA reads TGTGCCAGCAGCCCGACAGTCTCCTACGAGCAGTACTTC.